Sequencing of this TCR beta chain was carried out in a study of tumor-infiltrating lymphocytes in primary liver carcinoma. Trimming at V came to 6 bases and at J to 5 bases, leaving 2 bases not matched to a gene. CDR1 SNHLY and CDR2 FYNNEI come from the germline V gene. The CDR3 length is 14 residues. For this clonotype: Its antigen is currently unknown.

Total RNA (about 500 ng) served as template for TCR beta cDNA synthesis primed by a constant-region primer. Amplification in three nested multiplex PCR rounds with slightly modified ARM-PCR gave rise to TCR beta libraries. TRBV1-TRBV30 forward primers paired with a C-beta reverse primer drove the first two PCR rounds, about 10 cycles each. TCRdb redid the calling of the multiplex PCR reads with MiXCR, one entry per CDR3 protein. Of 70,000 to 85,000 distinct CDR3 sequences detected, around 75% appear once; the ten largest clones hold roughly 15%. Findings and caveats of the study: Tumor region pairs outstripped tumor-adjacent and tumor-blood pairs in overlap.

DNA and RNA were both co-extracted from about 19-30 mg of bulk tissue that had not been sorted. Input material: liver tumor tissue from sampling region 4. Subset noted: tumor region T4, right-lateral pole. The chain is built from TRBV2 and TRBJ2-2, with TRBD2 matching over 11 bases. This TCR came from a woman aged 60-75 years with primary liver carcinoma and hepatitis B virus infection. The CDR3 DNA reads as TGTGCCAGCAGGACTAGCGGGATTACCGGGGAGCTGTTTTTT. As protein: CASRTSGITGELFF.